The sequence of this T cell receptor (beta chain) was determined in a study of blood T cell repertoires in COVID-19. Repertoires were generated with immunoSEQ multiplex PCR, while TCRdb's copy carries only in-frame clones and drops some. The table lists roughly 100,000 clones, roughly 87% of them singletons. V lost 6 bases to trimming and J lost 7 bases; unmatched junction nucleotides: 3. The CDR3 is 11 residues long. Germline CDR1 DFQATT, CDR2 SNEGSKA (reference sequence). The gene calls are TRBV20-1 and TRBJ2-1; 7 bases fit TRBD2. Input material: peripheral blood. The sequence was obtained from a human donor in a cohort sampled during active COVID-19. The CDR3 DNA is TGCAGTGCCCAACTAGCGAATGAGCAGTTCTTC. Amino acids: CSAQLANEQFF.